The rows below give T cell receptor beta chains drawn from one sample of a study of T cell clones after liver transplantation. Clones were sequenced by immunoSEQ multiplex PCR, and TCRdb holds only the in-frame ones, with some missing. The sample shows around 110,000 clones, over 75% of them seen only once. The sample here was CD4+ T cells from blood, taken 12 months after liver transplant. These receptors were obtained from a human patient who received a liver transplant. Some T cells may arise from the graft donor. Each CDR3 is given with its conserved first and last residue. The order of the fields is clone size, J gene, V gene, D gene, CDR3 DNA, CDR3 protein. The D gene is left open where the match is weak. Rows give clone size only sometimes, using once, few, many, or a class for an expanded clone.

>.|TRBJ1-1|TRBV4-3|.
TGCGCCAGCAGCCAAGTTTCGGGGCTCACTGAAGCTTTCTTT
CASSQVSGLTEAFF
>.|TRBJ2-5|TRBV19|TRBD2
TGTGCCAGTCGAAGAGCCGGGACTACAAGTGAGACCCAGTACTTC
CASRRAGTTSETQYF
>.|TRBJ1-2|TRBV28|.
TGTGCCAGCAGTTCCGGCAGGGTGGACTATGGCTACACCTTC
CASSSGRVDYGYTF
>.|TRBJ1-1|TRBV5-1|TRBD1
TGCGCCAGCAGCGTGGACAGGGCGGGGACTGAAGCTTTCTTT
CASSVDRAGTEAFF
>.|TRBJ2-5|TRBV15|TRBD1
TGTGCCACCAGCAGAGGAACAGGGGAGTTAGGAGAGACCCAGTACTTC
CATSRGTGELGETQYF
>once|TRBJ2-5|TRBV28|TRBD2
TGTGCCAGCAGTTACAAGTGGGCTAGCGGGACTAAAGAGACCCAGTACTTC
CASSYKWASGTKETQYF
>.|TRBJ1-5|TRBV7-8|.
TGTGCCAGCAGTGGGGGGGGGCAGCCCCAGCATTTT
CASSGGGQPQHF
>.|TRBJ2-3|TRBV5-1|TRBD1
TGCGCCAGCAGCTTGGCCGACAGGGAGTCCTTACGCACAGATACGCAGTATTTT
CASSLADRESLRTDTQYF
>.|TRBJ1-3|TRBV28|.
TGTGCCAGCAGTAACAGGGACACCCCGAACACCATATATTTT
CASSNRDTPNTIYF
>.|TRBJ2-3|TRBV4-3|TRBD1
TGCGCCAGCAGCCAGACAGGGGGCTCGGCAGATACGCAGTATTTT
CASSQTGGSADTQYF
>.|TRBJ1-1|TRBV29-1|TRBD1
TGCAGCGCGGAAAGGGGGCCGAACACTGAAGCTTTCTTT
CSAERGPNTEAFF
>.|TRBJ1-2|TRBV28|TRBD1
TGTGCCAGCAGACCCACCAGGGGGCTCAGCACCTATGGCTACACCTTC
CASRPTRGLSTYGYTF
>.|TRBJ1-1|TRBV6-5|.
TGTGCCAGCAGTTACGCGCTCGGACAGAAGAACACTGAAGCTTTCTTT
CASSYALGQKNTEAFF
>.|TRBJ2-7|TRBV2|.
TGTGCCAGCAGTGAATGGCAGGGTATGGCCTACGAGCAGTACTTC
CASSEWQGMAYEQYF
>.|TRBJ2-1|TRBV19|TRBD2
TGTGCCAGTAGTCGACCCTCCGGGACTAGCGGGAGAAACTACAATGAGCAGTTCTTC
CASSRPSGTSGRNYNEQFF
>once|TRBJ2-7|TRBV28|TRBD2
TGTGCCAGCAGTTTAGCGCGGGGGGCAGGCGAGCAGTACTTC
CASSLARGAGEQYF
>once|TRBJ1-3|TRBV21-1|.
TGTGCCAGCAGCAAAGAGTATGGAGTCTCTGGAAACACCATATATTTT
CASSKEYGVSGNTIYF
>.|TRBJ2-4|TRBV5-4|.
TGTGCCAGCAGCTTGGAGCGTCACATTCAGTACTTC
CASSLERHIQYF
>.|TRBJ2-4|TRBV19|TRBD2
TGTGCCAGTAGTATACCGGGGGGGGACGCCAAAAACATTCAGTACTTC
CASSIPGGDAKNIQYF
>.|TRBJ1-5|TRBV9|.
TGTGCCAGCAGCGTGGGGTTCGGCAATCAGCCCCAGCATTTT
CASSVGFGNQPQHF
>.|TRBJ2-3|TRBV4-2|.
TGTGCCAGCAGCCAAACACAATCTAGCACAGATACGCAGTATTTT
CASSQTQSSTDTQYF
>.|TRBJ2-5|TRBV30|.
TGTGCCTGGAGTGTACCTAGCCGGGAGACCCAGTACTTC
CAWSVPSRETQYF
>.|TRBJ2-7|TRBV11-2|.
TGTGCCAGCAGCTTAGGGCTCCGCTACGAGCAGTACTTC
CASSLGLRYEQYF
>.|TRBJ1-2|TRBV5-1|.
TGCGCCAGCAGCTTGGCGGGAGGGACCGGGGCTGGCTACACCTTC
CASSLAGGTGAGYTF
>.|TRBJ2-1|TRBV4-1|.
TGCGCCAGCAGCCAAGACCAGAGCGGCGATAGCTCCTACAATGAGCAGTTCTTC
CASSQDQSGDSSYNEQFF
>.|TRBJ1-3|TRBV30|.
TGTGCCTGGAGTCAGCTCCGATCCTCTGGAAACACCATATATTTT
CAWSQLRSSGNTIYF
>.|TRBJ1-2|TRBV2|.
TGTGCCAGCCGGGCGGGGGTTACATATGGCTACACCTTC
CASRAGVTYGYTF
>.|TRBJ2-2|TRBV4-3|TRBD1
TGCGCCAGCAGCCAAACCGGGACAGCCGTATCAGGGGAGCTGTTTTTT
CASSQTGTAVSGELFF
>.|TRBJ1-5|TRBV27|.
TGTGCCAGCAGTTCGCTGGTGCAGGGGTGGTATCAGCCCCAGCATTTT
CASSSLVQGWYQPQHF